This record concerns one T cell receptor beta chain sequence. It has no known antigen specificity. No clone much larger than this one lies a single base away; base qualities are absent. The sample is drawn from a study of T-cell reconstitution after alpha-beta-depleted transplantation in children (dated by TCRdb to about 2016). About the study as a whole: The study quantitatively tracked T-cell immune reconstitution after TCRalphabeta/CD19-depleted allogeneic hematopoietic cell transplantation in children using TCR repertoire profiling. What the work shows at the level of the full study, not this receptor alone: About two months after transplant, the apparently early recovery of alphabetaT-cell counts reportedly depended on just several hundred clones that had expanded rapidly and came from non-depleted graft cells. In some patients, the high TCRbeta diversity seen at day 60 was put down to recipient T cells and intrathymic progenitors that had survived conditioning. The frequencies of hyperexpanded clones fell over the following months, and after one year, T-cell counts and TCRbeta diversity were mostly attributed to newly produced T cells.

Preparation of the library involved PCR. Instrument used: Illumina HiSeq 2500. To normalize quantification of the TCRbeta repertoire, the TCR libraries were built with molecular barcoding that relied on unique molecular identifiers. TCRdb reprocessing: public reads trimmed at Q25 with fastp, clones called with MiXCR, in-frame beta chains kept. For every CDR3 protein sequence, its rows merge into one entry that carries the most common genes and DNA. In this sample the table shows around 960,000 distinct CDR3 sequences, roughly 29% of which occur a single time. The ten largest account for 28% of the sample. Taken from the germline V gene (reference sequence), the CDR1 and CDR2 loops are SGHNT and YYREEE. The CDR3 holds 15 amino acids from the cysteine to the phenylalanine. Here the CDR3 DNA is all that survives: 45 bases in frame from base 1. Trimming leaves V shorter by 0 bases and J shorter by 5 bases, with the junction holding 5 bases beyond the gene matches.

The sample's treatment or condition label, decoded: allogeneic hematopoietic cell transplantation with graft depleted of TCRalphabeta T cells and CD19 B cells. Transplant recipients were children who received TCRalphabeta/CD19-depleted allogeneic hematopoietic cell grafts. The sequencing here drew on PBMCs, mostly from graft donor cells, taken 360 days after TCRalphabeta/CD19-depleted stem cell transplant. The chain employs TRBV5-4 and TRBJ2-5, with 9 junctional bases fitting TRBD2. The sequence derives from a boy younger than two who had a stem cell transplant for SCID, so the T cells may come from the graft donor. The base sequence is TGTGCCAGCAGCTTGGGGGCTAGCGGGACGGAGACCCAGTACTTC. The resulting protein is CASSLGASGTETQYF.